This entry concerns a single T cell receptor (beta chain). The data stem from a study of STAT5B mutations in CD4+ large granular lymphocyte leukemia. The method was immunoSEQ multiplex PCR; TCRdb's version includes in-frame clones alone and lacks a portion of them. The data contain tens of thousands of clones, roughly four fifths of them singletons. The length of the CDR3 is 16 residues. V lost 7 bases and J lost 0; bases outside the gene matches: 7. CDR1 is SNHLY and CDR2 is FYNNEI in the germline V gene. The gene calls are TRBV2 and TRBJ2-2, with 8 bases lining up with TRBD1. Material: CD4+ T cells from blood buffy coats. This receptor was obtained from a human donor in good health. In DNA, the CDR3 is TGTGCCAGCACTGGACAGGGCTTAGCGAACACCGGGGAGCTGTTTTTT. Its translation: CASTGQGLANTGELFF. Complete variable domain (other parts from reference TRBV2 and TRBJ2-2): EPEVTQTPSHQVTQMGQEVILRCVPISNHLYFYWYRQILGQKVEFLVSFYNNEISEKSEIFDDQFSVERPDGSNFTLKIRSTKLEDSAMYFCASTGQGLANTGELFFGEGSRLTVL.